The 26 T cell receptor beta chains listed next were all sequenced from one sample in a study of blood T cell repertoires in COVID-19. Sequencing was performed with immunoSEQ multiplex PCR; in TCRdb, only in-frame clones are kept and a portion is missing. The table lists 250,000 or so clones, roughly four fifths of them singletons. What was sequenced was PBMCs or T cells enriched from blood (not recorded which). The receptors derive from a man aged 60 to 69 who had recovered from COVID-19.

The CDR3 DNA reads TGTGCCAGCAGGAAGACAGGGGGCTCACCCCTCCACTTT. This gives the protein CASRKTGGSPLHF. The chain combines TRBV6-5 with TRBJ1-6; 10 nucleotides line up with TRBD1. Germline trimming cut 6 bases from V and 10 bases from J; bases unmatched to any gene: 3. The V gene's germline CDR1 is MNHEY and CDR2 SVGAGI. The CDR3 length is 13 residues.

The J gene is TRBJ1-6, the V gene TRBV7-2; tentatively, D is TRBD1 (5 bases). V was clipped by 5 bases and J by 7 bases, with 12 bases between them. CDR3 length equals 14 residues. Germline values: CDR1 SGHTA, CDR2 FQGNSA. In DNA form, the CDR3 reads TGTGCCAGCAGCACAAACTGGGGCAATTCACCCCTCCACTTT. Its translation: CASSTNWGNSPLHF.

This sequence joins TRBV19 and TRBJ2-7, with TRBD1 as a possible D gene (6 bases). The V gene's germline CDR1 is LNHDA and CDR2 SQIVND (reference sequence). The CDR3 runs 13 residues. The V end was cut by 4 bases, the J end by 6 bases, with 13 bases between. The CDR3 spells CASSTYREGEQYF. CDR3 in DNA: TGTGCCAGTAGTACTTACAGGGAAGGCGAGCAGTACTTC.

The chain joins TRBV6-2 or TRBV6-3 to TRBJ2-6; TRBD1 aligns across 8 bases. The junction had 3 bases not matched to a gene; V was cut back by 5 bases and J by 3 bases. Looked up from germline, CDR1 is MNHEY and CDR2 is SVGEGT. The CDR3 is made up of 15 amino acids. Written as DNA, the CDR3 is TGTGCCAGCAGTCCCAGGGGGCGTGGGGCCAACGTCCTGACTTTC. It encodes CASSPRGRGANVLTF.

The chain links TRBV12-3 or TRBV12-4 to TRBJ2-5; 9 bases align to TRBD1. The CDR3 length is 13 residues. After removal of 5 bases from V and 5 bases from J, the junction contained 3 bases not matched to a gene. CDR3 sequence (DNA): TGTGCCAGCAGTCTAGGGACAGGGGAGACCCAGTACTTC. This gives the protein CASSLGTGETQYF.

The rearrangement joins TRBV7-2 to TRBJ1-3; 8 bases agree with TRBD1. Germline V gene sequence: CDR1 SGHTA, CDR2 FQGNSA. V lost 3 bases to trimming and J lost 0 bases; unmatched junction nucleotides: 7. The CDR3 covers 17 residues. CDR3: CASSFPGQARSGNTIYF. Written as DNA, the CDR3 is TGTGCCAGCAGCTTTCCGGGACAGGCGCGCTCTGGAAACACCATATATTTT. The whole variable domain, filled in from reference TRBV7-2 and TRBJ1-3, reads GAGVSQSPSNKVTEKGKDVELRCDPISGHTALYWYRQSLGQGLEFLIYFQGNSAPDKSGLPSDRFSAERTGGSVSTLTIQRTQQEDSAVYLCASSFPGQARSGNTIYFGEGSWLTVV.

This clone has a single count. The chain has TRBV7-2 and TRBJ1-6, with 7 bases lining up with TRBD1. V gave up 5 bases and J gave up 6 bases; unmatched junction bases: 7. The CDR3 covers 15 residues. Germline CDR1 and CDR2: SGHTA and FQGNSA. The CDR3 region has the DNA TGTGCCAGCAGCCGGCGGGACAGTTTTAATTCACCCCTCCACTTT. Translation gives CASSRRDSFNSPLHF. The variable domain in full, with the rest retrieved from reference TRBV7-2 and TRBJ1-6, is GAGVSQSPSNKVTEKGKDVELRCDPISGHTALYWYRQSLGQGLEFLIYFQGNSAPDKSGLPSDRFSAERTGGSVSTLTIQRTQQEDSAVYLCASSRRDSFNSPLHFGNGTRLTVT.

The rearrangement joins TRBV9 to TRBJ2-7; D unresolved. The CDR3 is 14 amino acids. Trimming removed 0 bases at V and 5 bases at J, with 12 bases between. Germline lookup yields CDR1 SGDLS and CDR2 YYNGEE. The CDR3 here is CASSVESYPHEQYF. CDR3 DNA sequence: TGTGCCAGCAGCGTAGAAAGCTACCCCCACGAGCAGTACTTC. Variable domain in full (rest from reference TRBV9 and TRBJ2-7): DSGVTQTPKHLITATGQRVTLRCSPRSGDLSVYWYQQSLDQGLQFLIQYYNGEERAKGNILERFSAQQFPDLHSELNLSSLELGDSALYFCASSVESYPHEQYFGPGTRLTVT.

This chain links TRBV27 with TRBJ1-6; TRBD1 is a possible D gene (5 bases). This CDR3 comprises 18 residues. V dropped 1 base and J dropped 0 bases, with 13 bases sitting between them. Germline loops: CDR1 MNHEY, CDR2 SMNVEV (reference sequence). The DNA of the CDR3 is TGTGCCAGCAGTTTATACTTGCGGGGGGGCTCCTATAATTCACCCCTCCACTTT. Translating it yields CASSLYLRGGSYNSPLHF.

This clone was detected once. The chain employs TRBV27 and TRBJ2-5, with 9 nucleotides matching TRBD1. CDR3 length: 14 amino acids. The J segment lost 4 bases and the V segment lost 6 bases, leaving 6 bases of the junction unmatched. Germline-derived CDR1 and CDR2 are MNHEY and SMNVEV (reference sequence). CDR3 bases: TGTGCCAGCAGGTGGGACAGGGTGGCAGAGACCCAGTACTTC. Translation: CASRWDRVAETQYF.

J is TRBJ1-4 and V is TRBV18, with D maybe TRBD1 (5 bases). The CDR3 covers 14 residues. In germline, CDR1 is KGHSH, CDR2 LQKENI. V lost 2 bases to trimming and J lost 8 bases, with 12 bases between them. CDR3 region: CASSPLEGNEKLFF. The CDR3 DNA is TGTGCCAGCTCACCATTGGAGGGGAACGAAAAACTGTTTTTT.

The rearrangement uses TRBV5-1 and TRBJ1-4, with TRBD1 matching 7 bases. In germline, CDR1 is SGHRS, CDR2 YFSETQ. J gave up 1 base and V 4 bases, and 1 base lay outside the gene matches. CDR3 length equals 14 residues. CDR3 in DNA: TGCGCCAGCAGCACAGGGGTAACTAATGAAAAACTGTTTTTT. This translates into CASSTGVTNEKLFF.

V and J are TRBV5-8 and TRBJ1-2; 8 positions agree with TRBD1. The junction had 5 bases not matched to a gene; V was cut back by 0 bases and J by 4 bases. The germline CDR1 and CDR2 sequences are SGHTS and YDEGEE. This CDR3 is 15 amino acids long. CDR3 coding DNA: TGTGCCAGCAGCTTGGCCGCGACAGGGGCCTATGGCTACACCTTC. It encodes CASSLAATGAYGYTF.

This clone was found once. The chain is built from TRBV3-1 (or the pseudogene TRBV3-2) and TRBJ1-6, with no clear D. CDR1 and CDR2 (germline): LGHDT, YNNKEL (reference sequence). The ends were cut back, 11 bases at V and 0 bases at J, with 11 bases in the middle. This CDR3 is built from 14 residues. Here the CDR3 reads CASSLSSYNSPLHF. The CDR3 nucleotides read TGTGCCTCCTCACTGAGCTCCTATAATTCACCCCTCCACTTT.

The chain combines TRBV27 with TRBJ2-1; TRBD1 might be the D (6 bases). Germline CDR1 is MNHEY and CDR2 is SMNVEV (reference sequence). Trimming left V 5 bases short and J 10 bases short, with 12 bases between. This CDR3 region has 12 residues. As DNA, the CDR3 is TGTGCCAGCAGTGACCCCGGGACAGAGCAGTTCTTC. Translated, it gives CASSDPGTEQFF.

The rearrangement links TRBV18 to TRBJ2-3, with 13 bases fitting TRBD2. This CDR3 region has 15 residues. Germline CDR1 and CDR2: KGHSH and LQKENI. After removal of 5 bases from V and 1 base from J, the junction contained 0 bases not matched to a gene. The CDR3 coding sequence is TGTGCCAGCTCAGGGACTAGCGGGGGCACAGATACGCAGTATTTT. It is translated as CASSGTSGGTDTQYF.

This sequence joins TRBV25-1 and TRBJ1-1; tentative D call: TRBD1 (6 bases). The germline V gene has CDR1 MGHDK and CDR2 SYGVNS. The ends were cut back, 8 bases at V and 3 bases at J, with 10 bases in the middle. The CDR3 is 12 residues long. As DNA, the CDR3 is TGTGCCAGCCGGGACACCTACACTGAAGCTTTCTTT. This translates into CASRDTYTEAFF.

J is TRBJ1-4 and V is TRBV21-1; TRBD1, the table's D call, lacks a check against the DNA. TRBV21-1 represents a pseudogene. The CDR3 spans 16 residues. CDR3 amino acids: CASSNDGQTTNEKLFF. In DNA, the CDR3 is TGTGCCAGCAGCAATGACGGACAGACGACTAATGAAAAACTGTTTTTT.

CDR3 sequence: CASSLSQGNTEAFF. CDR3 coding DNA: TGCGCCAGCAGCTTGTCCCAGGGGAACACTGAAGCTTTCTTT. The chain couples TRBV5-1 to TRBJ1-1; D might be TRBD1 (5 bases). Germline values: CDR1 SGHRS, CDR2 YFSETQ. CDR3 size: 14 residues. V lost 1 base, J lost 1 base, and 8 bases lay in between.

The V call is TRBV19, the J call TRBJ2-7; 9 bases line up with TRBD1. Germline V gene lookup returns CDR1 LNHDA and CDR2 SQIVND (reference sequence). The trim removed 1 base at V and 0 bases at J, leaving 4 bases unmatched. This CDR3 has 16 amino acids. The DNA of the CDR3 is TGTGCCAGTAGTATAGGGGGACAGGGTGTCTCCTACGAGCAGTACTTC. Translating it yields CASSIGGQGVSYEQYF.

This chain joins TRBV14 and TRBJ1-6; TRBD1 agrees at 9 bases. There are 19 residues in the CDR3. Germline-derived CDR1 and CDR2 are SGHDN and FVKESK. The J segment lost 0 bases and the V segment lost 4 bases, leaving 10 bases of the junction unmatched. The CDR3 spells CASSPTEPGQGSYNSPLHF. The CDR3 DNA sequence: TGTGCCAGCAGCCCTACTGAGCCGGGACAGGGCTCCTATAATTCACCCCTCCACTTT.

This rearrangement joins TRBV5-6 to TRBJ1-4, with 8 bases fitting TRBD1. V shed 4 bases and J 14 bases; nucleotides not matched to a gene: 10. Germline V lookup: CDR1 SGHDT, CDR2 YYEEEE. CDR3 size: 13 residues. Here the CDR3 reads CASSTGQGSSLFF. The CDR3 region has the DNA TGTGCCAGCAGCACAGGACAGGGTTCGAGTCTGTTTTTT.

CDR3 in DNA: TGTGCCAGCAGCTCTCGACAGGGGGCTAATGAGCAGTTCTTC. This codes for CASSSRQGANEQFF. The chain has TRBV9 and TRBJ2-1, with 10 bases identical to TRBD1. CDR3 length: 14 residues. With 4 bases clipped from V and 7 bases from J, the junction kept 5 bases outside the gene matches. Per the germline V gene, CDR1 is SGDLS and CDR2 is YYNGEE.

The genes are TRBV12-3 or TRBV12-4 and TRBJ2-3; D is unresolved. Trimming left V 4 bases short and J 5 bases short, with 4 bases between. The CDR3 is 11 residues long. CDR3 DNA sequence: TGTGCCAGCAGTTCCCGAGATACGCAGTATTTT. This codes for CASSSRDTQYF.

The chain carries TRBV19 and TRBJ2-2, with 7 bases aligning to TRBD1. CDR3 size: 16 residues. The germline V gene encodes CDR1 LNHDA and CDR2 SQIVND (reference sequence). With V trimmed by 6 bases and J by 1 base, 8 bases remained unmatched. Written as DNA, the CDR3 is TGTGCCAGTAGACCACCGGGACAGATGAACACCGGGGAGCTGTTTTTT. This encodes CASRPPGQMNTGELFF.

The gene calls are TRBV19 and TRBJ1-4; tentative D call: TRBD1 (5 bases). CDR3 length: 14 amino acids. Germline CDR1 is LNHDA and CDR2 is SQIVND (reference sequence). Trimming stripped 3 bases from V and 8 bases from J, with 13 bases between. For the CDR3, the DNA is TGTGCCAGTAGTATTGGCAGGGCGAACGAAAAACTGTTTTTT. This translates into CASSIGRANEKLFF.